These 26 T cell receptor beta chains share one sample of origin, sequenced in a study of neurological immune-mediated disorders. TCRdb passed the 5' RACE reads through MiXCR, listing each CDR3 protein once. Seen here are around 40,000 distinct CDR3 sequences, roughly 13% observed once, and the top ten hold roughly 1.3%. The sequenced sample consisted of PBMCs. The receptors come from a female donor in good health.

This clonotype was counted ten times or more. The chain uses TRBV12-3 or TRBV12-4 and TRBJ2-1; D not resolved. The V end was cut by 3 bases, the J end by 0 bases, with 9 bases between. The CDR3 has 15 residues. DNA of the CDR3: TGTGCCAGCAGTTTGAACCCCCTCTCCTACAATGAGCAGTTCTTC. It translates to CASSLNPLSYNEQFF.

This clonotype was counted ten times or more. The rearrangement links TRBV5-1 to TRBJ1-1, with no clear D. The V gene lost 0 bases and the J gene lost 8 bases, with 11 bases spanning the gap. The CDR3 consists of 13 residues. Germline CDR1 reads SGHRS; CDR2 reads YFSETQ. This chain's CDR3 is CASSLVVGGEAFF. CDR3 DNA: TGCGCCAGCAGCTTGGTAGTAGGAGGGGAAGCTTTCTTT.

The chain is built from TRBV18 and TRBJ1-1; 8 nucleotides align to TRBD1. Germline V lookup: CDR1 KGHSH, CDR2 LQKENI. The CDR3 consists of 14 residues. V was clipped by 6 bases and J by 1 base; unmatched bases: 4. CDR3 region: CASSRDRQNTEAFF. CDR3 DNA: TGTGCCAGCTCTAGGGACAGGCAGAACACTGAAGCTTTCTTT.

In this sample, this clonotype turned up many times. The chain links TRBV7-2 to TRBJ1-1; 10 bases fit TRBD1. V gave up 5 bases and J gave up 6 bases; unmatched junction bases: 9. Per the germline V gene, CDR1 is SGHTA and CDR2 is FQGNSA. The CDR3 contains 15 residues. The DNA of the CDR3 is TGTGCCAGCAGCCCGGACAGGGGGAGGGACGCTGAAGCTTTCTTT. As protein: CASSPDRGRDAEAFF. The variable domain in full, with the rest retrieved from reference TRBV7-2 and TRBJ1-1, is GAGVSQSPSNKVTEKGKDVELRCDPISGHTALYWYRQSLGQGLEFLIYFQGNSAPDKSGLPSDRFSAERTGGSVSTLTIQRTQQEDSAVYLCASSPDRGRDAEAFFGQGTRLTVV.

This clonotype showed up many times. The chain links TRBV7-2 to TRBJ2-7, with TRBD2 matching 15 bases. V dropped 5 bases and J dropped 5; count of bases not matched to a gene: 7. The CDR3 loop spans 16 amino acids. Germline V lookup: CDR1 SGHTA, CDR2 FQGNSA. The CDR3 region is CASSPPGLAGGNEQYF. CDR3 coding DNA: TGTGCCAGCAGCCCACCGGGACTAGCGGGAGGAAACGAGCAGTACTTC.

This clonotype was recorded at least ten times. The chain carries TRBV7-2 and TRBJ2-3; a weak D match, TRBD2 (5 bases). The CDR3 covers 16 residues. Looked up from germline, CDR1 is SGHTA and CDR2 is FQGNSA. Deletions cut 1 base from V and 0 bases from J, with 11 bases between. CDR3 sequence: CASSLVSRTSTDTQYF. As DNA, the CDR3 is TGTGCCAGCAGCTTAGTGTCGAGGACTAGCACAGATACGCAGTATTTT. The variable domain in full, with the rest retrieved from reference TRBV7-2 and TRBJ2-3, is GAGVSQSPSNKVTEKGKDVELRCDPISGHTALYWYRQSLGQGLEFLIYFQGNSAPDKSGLPSDRFSAERTGGSVSTLTIQRTQQEDSAVYLCASSLVSRTSTDTQYFGPGTRLTVL.

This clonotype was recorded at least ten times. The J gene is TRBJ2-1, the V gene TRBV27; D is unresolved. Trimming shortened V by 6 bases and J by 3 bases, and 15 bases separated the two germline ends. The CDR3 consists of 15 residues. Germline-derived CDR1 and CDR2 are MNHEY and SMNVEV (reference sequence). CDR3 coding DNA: TGTGCCAGCAGCCCTTCTAGGATGAGCTACAATGAGCAGTTCTTC. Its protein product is CASSPSRMSYNEQFF.

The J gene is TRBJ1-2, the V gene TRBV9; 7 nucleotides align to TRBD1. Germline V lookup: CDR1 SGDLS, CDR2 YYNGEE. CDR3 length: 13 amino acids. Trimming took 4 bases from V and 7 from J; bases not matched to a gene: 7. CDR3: CASSLTGAGGYTF. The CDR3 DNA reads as TGTGCCAGCAGCCTTACAGGGGCCGGTGGCTACACCTTC.

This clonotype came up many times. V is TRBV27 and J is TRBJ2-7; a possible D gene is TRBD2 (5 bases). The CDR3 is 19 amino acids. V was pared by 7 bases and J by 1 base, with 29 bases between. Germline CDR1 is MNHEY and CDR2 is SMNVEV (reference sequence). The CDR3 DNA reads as TGTGCCAGCACCCGCAGAGTCGGGCTAGCCGCAGGTAGTTCCTACGAGCAGTACTTC. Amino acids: CASTRRVGLAAGSSYEQYF.

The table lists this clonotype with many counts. This CDR3 is CASSESTGREAFF. CDR3 sequence (DNA): TGCGCCAGCAGCGAAAGCACTGGGCGAGAAGCTTTCTTT. V is TRBV5-1 and J is TRBJ1-1, with D unresolved. CDR3 length: 13 residues. Germline V gene sequence: CDR1 SGHRS, CDR2 YFSETQ. With 4 bases removed from V and 8 bases from J, the gap between germline ends came to 15 bases.

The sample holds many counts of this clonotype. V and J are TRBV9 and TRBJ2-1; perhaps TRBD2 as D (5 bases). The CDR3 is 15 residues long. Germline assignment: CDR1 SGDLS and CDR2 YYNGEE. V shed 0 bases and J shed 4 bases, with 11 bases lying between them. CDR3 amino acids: CASSVGADAYNEQFF. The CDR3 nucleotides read TGTGCCAGCAGCGTAGGAGCGGATGCGTACAATGAGCAGTTCTTC.

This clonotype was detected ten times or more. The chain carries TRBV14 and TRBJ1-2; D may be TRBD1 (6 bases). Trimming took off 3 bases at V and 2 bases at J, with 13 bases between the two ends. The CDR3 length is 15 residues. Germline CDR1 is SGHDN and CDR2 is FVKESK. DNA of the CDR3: TGTGCCAGCAGCCACCCACAGGGAACGAACTATGGCTACACCTTC. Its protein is CASSHPQGTNYGYTF.

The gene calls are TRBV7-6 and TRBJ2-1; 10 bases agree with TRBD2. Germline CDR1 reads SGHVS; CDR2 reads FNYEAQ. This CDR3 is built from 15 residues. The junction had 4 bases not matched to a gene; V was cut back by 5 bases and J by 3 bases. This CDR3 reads CASSVGTSVYNEQFF. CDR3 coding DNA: TGTGCCAGCAGCGTCGGGACTAGCGTCTACAATGAGCAGTTCTTC.

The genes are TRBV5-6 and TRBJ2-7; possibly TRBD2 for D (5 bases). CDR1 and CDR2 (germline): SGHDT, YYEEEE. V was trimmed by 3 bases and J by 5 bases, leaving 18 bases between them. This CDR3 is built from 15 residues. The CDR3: CASSSIPRRGNEQYF. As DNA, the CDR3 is TGTGCCAGCAGCTCGATCCCGAGACGGGGAAACGAGCAGTACTTC.

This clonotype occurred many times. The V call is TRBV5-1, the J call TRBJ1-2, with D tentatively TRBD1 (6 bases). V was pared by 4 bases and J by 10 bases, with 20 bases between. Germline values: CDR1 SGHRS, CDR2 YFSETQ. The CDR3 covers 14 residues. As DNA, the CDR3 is TGCGCCAGCAGCCCTCGGACAGCGGCGGAGGACTACACCTTC. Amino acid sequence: CASSPRTAAEDYTF.

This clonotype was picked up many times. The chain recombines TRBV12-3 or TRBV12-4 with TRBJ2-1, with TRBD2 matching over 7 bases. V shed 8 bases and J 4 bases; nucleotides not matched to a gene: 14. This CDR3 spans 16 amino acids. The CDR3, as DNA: TGTGCCAGCTGTAAAGAGGCTAGCGGATCTTACAATGAGCAGTTCTTC. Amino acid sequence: CASCKEASGSYNEQFF.

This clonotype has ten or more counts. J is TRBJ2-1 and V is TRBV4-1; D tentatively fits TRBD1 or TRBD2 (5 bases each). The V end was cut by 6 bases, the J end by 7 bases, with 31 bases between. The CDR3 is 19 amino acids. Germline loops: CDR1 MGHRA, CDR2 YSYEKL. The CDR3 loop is CASRLRGGAGTEFLNEQFF. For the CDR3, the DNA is TGCGCCAGCAGACTGAGGGGTGGCGCGGGCACGGAGTTCCTAAATGAGCAGTTCTTC.

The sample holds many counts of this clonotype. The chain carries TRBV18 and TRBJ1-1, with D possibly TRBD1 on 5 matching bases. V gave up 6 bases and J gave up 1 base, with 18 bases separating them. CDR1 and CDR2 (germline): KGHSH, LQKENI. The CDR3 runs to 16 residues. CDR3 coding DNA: TGTGCCAGCTCCCGAGTTCAAAATACAGGGAACACTGAAGCTTTCTTT. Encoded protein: CASSRVQNTGNTEAFF.

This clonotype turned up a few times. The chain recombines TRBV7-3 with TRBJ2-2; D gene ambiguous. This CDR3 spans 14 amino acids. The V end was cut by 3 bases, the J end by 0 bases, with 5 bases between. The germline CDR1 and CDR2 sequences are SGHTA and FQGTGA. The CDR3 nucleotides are TGTGCCAGCAGCTTGACTTCGAACACCGGGGAGCTGTTTTTT. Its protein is CASSLTSNTGELFF.

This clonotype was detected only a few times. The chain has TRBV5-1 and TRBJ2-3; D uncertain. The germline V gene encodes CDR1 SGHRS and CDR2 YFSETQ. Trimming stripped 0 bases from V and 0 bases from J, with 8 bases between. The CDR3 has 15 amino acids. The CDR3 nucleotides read TGCGCCAGCAGCTTGGATTCTGCTAGCACAGATACGCAGTATTTT. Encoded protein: CASSLDSASTDTQYF.

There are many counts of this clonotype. The CDR3, as DNA: TGCAGTGCTCTACCTGGACAGGGCTATGGCTACACCTTC. Translating gives CSALPGQGYGYTF. This rearrangement joins TRBV20-1 to TRBJ1-2; 8 bases fit TRBD1. Losses at the gene ends were 5 bases for V and 4 bases for J; bases not matched to a gene: 6. Germline V CDR1 and CDR2: DFQATT, SNEGSKA (reference sequence). The CDR3 contains 13 residues.

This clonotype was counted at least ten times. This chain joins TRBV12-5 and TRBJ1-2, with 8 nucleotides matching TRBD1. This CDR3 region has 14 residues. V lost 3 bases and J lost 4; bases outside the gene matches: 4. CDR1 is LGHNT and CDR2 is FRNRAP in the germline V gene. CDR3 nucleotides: TGTGCTAGTGGTTTAGGGACAGGAGTCTATGGCTACACCTTC. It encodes CASGLGTGVYGYTF.

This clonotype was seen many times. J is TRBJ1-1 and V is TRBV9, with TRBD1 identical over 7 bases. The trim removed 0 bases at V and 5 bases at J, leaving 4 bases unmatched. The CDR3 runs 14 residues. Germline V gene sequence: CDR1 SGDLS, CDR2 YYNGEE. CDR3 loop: CASSVGQGGTEAFF. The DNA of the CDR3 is TGTGCCAGCAGCGTAGGACAGGGAGGGACTGAAGCTTTCTTT.

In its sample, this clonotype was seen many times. The CDR3 region is CASSLGSDYNEQFF. In DNA form, the CDR3 reads TGCGCCAGCAGCTTAGGGAGCGACTACAATGAGCAGTTCTTC. J is TRBJ2-1 and V is TRBV5-1; possibly TRBD2 for D (5 bases). CDR1 is SGHRS, CDR2 YFSETQ, per germline. CDR3 length: 14 amino acids. V lost 2 bases and J lost 3, with 9 bases in between.

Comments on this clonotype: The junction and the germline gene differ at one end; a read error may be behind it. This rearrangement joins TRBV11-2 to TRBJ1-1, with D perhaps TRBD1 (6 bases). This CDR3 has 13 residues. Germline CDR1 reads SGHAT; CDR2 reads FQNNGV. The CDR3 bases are TGTGCCATCAGCGTTAACAGGGACACTGAAGCTTTCTTT. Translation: CAISVNRDTEAFF.

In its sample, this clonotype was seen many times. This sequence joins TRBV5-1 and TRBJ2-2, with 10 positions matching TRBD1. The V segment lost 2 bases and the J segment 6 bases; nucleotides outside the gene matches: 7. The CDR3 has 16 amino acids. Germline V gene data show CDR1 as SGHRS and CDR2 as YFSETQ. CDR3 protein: CASSLVDGTGAGELFF. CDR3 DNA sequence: TGCGCCAGCAGCTTAGTTGATGGGACAGGGGCCGGGGAGCTGTTTTTT.